This T cell receptor (beta chain) derives from a study of blood T cell repertoires in COVID-19. The CDR3 spans 16 residues. Per germline, CDR1 SGDLS and CDR2 YYNGEE. The V end lost 0 bases, the J end lost 2 bases, and 12 bases lay between the germline ends. Sequencing was performed with immunoSEQ multiplex PCR; in TCRdb, only in-frame clones are kept and a portion is missing. The sample includes 190,000 or so clones, 80% to 90% of them seen just once. Clinical history as reported by participants underpinned cohort assignment. The sequenced material came from PBMCs or T cells enriched from blood (not recorded which). This receptor was obtained from a woman aged 18-35 years who had recovered from COVID-19. This sequence joins TRBV9 and TRBJ2-1, with D hard to call. The CDR3 is CASSVGSGFTYNEQFF. CDR3 nucleotides: TGTGCCAGCAGCGTAGGATCAGGTTTTACCTACAATGAGCAGTTCTTC.